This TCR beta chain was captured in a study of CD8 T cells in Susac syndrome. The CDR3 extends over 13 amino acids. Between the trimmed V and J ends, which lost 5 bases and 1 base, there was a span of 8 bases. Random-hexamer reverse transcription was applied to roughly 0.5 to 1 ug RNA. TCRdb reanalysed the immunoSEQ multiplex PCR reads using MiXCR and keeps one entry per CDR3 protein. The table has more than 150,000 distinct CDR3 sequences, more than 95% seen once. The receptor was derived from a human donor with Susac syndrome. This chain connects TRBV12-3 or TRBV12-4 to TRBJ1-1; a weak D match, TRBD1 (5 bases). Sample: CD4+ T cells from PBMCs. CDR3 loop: CASSQTENTEAFF. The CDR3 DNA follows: TGTGCCAGCAGTCAGACAGAGAACACTGAAGCTTTCTTT.